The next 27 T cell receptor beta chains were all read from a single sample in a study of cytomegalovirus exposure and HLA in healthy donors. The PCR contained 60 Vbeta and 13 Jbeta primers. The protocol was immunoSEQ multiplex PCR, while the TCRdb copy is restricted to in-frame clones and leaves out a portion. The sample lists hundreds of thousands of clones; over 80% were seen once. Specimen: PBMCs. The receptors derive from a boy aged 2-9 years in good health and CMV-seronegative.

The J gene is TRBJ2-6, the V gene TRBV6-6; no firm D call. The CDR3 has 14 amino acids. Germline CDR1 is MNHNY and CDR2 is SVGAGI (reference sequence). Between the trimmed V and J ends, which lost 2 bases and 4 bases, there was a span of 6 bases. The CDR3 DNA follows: TGTGCCAGCAGTTACCGAGGCGGGGCCAACGTCCTGACTTTC. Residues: CASSYRGGANVLTF.

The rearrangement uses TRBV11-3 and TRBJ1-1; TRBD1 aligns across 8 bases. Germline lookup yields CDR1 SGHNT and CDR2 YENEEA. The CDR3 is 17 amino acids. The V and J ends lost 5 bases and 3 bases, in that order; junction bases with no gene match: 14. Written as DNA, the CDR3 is TGTGCCAGCAGCCCTATGGACAGGGTCAACCGGGACACTGAAGCTTTCTTT. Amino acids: CASSPMDRVNRDTEAFF.

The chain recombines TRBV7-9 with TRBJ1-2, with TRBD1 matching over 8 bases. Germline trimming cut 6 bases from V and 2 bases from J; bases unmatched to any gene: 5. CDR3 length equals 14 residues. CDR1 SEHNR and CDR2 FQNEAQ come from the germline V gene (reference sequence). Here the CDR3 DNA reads TGTGCCAGCAGTCGGACAGGGATAAACTATGGCTACACCTTC. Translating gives CASSRTGINYGYTF.

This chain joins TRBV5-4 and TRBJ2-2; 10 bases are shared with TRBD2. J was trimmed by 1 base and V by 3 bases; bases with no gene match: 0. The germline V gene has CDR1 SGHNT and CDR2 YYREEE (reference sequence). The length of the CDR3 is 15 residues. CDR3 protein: CASSWTSGNTGELFF. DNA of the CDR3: TGTGCCAGCAGCTGGACTAGCGGGAACACCGGGGAGCTGTTTTTT. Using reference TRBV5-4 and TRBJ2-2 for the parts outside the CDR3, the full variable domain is ETGVTQSPTHLIKTRGQQVTLRCSSQSGHNTVSWYQQALGQGPQFIFQYYREEENGRGNFPPRFSGLQFPNYSSELNVNALELDDSALYLCASSWTSGNTGELFFGEGSRLTVL.

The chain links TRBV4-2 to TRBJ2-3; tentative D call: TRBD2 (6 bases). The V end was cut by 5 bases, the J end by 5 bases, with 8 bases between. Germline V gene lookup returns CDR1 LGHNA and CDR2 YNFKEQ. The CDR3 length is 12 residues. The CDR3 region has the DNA TGTGCCAGCAGCGCCGGGGGAGATACGCAGTATTTT. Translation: CASSAGGDTQYF.

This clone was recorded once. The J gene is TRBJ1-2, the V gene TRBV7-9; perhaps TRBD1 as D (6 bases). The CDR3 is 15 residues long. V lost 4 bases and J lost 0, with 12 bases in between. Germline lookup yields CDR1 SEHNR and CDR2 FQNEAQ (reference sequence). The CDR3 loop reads CASSSDRTANYGYTF. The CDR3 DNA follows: TGTGCCAGCAGCTCTGACAGGACAGCTAACTATGGCTACACCTTC.

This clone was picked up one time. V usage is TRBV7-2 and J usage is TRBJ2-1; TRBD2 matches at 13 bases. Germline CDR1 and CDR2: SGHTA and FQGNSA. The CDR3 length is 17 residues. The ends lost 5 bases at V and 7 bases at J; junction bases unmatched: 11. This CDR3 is CASSLNSLAGGLNEQFF. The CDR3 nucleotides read TGTGCCAGCAGCCTAAACTCACTAGCGGGAGGGTTAAATGAGCAGTTCTTC. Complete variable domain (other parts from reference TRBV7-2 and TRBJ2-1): GAGVSQSPSNKVTEKGKDVELRCDPISGHTALYWYRQSLGQGLEFLIYFQGNSAPDKSGLPSDRFSAERTGGSVSTLTIQRTQQEDSAVYLCASSLNSLAGGLNEQFFGPGTRLTVL.

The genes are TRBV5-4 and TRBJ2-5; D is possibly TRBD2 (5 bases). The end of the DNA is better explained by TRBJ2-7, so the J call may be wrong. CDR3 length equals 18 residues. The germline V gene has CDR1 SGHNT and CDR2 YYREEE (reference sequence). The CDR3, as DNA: TGTGCCAGCAGCGCCTTAAGGCTAGCCCTTTCTCCAGTATACGAGCAGTACTTC. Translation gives CASSALRLALSPVYEQYF.

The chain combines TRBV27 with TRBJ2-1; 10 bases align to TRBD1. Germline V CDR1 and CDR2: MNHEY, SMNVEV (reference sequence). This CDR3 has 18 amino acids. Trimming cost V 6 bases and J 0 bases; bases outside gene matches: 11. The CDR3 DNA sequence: TGTGCCAGCAGAGAAGGACAGGGGGTCCCGAGCTCCTACAATGAGCAGTTCTTC. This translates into CASREGQGVPSSYNEQFF.

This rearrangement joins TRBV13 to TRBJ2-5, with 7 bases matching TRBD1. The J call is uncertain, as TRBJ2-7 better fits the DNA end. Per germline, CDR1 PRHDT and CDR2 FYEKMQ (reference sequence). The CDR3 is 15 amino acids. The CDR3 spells CASSSGQTSPYEQYF. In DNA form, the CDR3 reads TGTGCCAGCAGCTCGGGACAGACCTCACCCTACGAGCAGTACTTC.

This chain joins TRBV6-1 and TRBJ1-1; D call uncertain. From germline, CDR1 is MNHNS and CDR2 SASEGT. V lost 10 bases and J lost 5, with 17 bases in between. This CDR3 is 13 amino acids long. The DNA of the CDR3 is TGTGCCACAGCATACGAGGGTCGAACTGAAGCTTTCTTT. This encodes CATAYEGRTEAFF.

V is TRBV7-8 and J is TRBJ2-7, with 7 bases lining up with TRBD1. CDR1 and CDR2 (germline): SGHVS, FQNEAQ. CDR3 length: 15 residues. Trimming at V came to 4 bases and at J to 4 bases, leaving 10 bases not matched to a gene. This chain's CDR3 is CASSSQTGPVYEQYF. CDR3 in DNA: TGTGCCAGCAGCTCTCAGACAGGGCCCGTTTACGAGCAGTACTTC.

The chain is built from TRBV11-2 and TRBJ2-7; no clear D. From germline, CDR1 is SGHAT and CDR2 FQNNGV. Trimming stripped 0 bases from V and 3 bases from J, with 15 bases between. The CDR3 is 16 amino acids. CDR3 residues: CASSLESRNPYYEQYF. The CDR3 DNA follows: TGTGCCAGCAGCTTAGAAAGCAGGAACCCCTACTACGAGCAGTACTTC.

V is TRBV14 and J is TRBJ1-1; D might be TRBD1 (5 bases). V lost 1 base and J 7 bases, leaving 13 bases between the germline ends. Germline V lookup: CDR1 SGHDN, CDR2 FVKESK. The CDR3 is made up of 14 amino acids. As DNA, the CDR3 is TGTGCCAGCAGCCAAGTTGCAGGGTCTAGTGAAGCTTTCTTT. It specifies CASSQVAGSSEAFF.

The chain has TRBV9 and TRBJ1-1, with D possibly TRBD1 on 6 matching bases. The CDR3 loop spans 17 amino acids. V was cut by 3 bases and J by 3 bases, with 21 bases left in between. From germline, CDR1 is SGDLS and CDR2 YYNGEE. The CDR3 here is CASSGRWEGKGDTEAFF. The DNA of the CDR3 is TGTGCCAGCAGCGGACGGTGGGAGGGGAAGGGGGACACTGAAGCTTTCTTT.

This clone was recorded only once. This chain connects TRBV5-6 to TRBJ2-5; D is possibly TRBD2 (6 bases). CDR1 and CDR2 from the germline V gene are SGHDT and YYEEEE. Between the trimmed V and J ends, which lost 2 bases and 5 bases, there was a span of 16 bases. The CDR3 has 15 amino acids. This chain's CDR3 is CASSLREVRFETQYF. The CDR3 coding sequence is TGTGCCAGCAGCTTAAGGGAGGTCAGATTTGAGACCCAGTACTTC.

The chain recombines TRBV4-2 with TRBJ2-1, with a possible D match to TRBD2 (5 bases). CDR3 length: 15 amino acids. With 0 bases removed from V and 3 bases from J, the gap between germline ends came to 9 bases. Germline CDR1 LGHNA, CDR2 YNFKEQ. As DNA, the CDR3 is TGTGCCAGCAGCCAAGATAGCGCCAGCTACAATGAGCAGTTCTTC. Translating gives CASSQDSASYNEQFF.

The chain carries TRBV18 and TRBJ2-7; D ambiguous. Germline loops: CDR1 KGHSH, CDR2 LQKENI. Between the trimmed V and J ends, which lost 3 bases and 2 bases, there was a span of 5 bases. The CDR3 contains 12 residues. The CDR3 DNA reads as TGTGCCAGCTCACCTACAACCTACGAGCAGTACTTC. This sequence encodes CASSPTTYEQYF.

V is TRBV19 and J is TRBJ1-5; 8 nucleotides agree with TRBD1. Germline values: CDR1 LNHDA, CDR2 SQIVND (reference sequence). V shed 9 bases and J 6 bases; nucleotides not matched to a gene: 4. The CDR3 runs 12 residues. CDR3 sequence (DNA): TGTGCCAGCGGGGACAGGTTTCAGCCCCAGCATTTT. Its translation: CASGDRFQPQHF.

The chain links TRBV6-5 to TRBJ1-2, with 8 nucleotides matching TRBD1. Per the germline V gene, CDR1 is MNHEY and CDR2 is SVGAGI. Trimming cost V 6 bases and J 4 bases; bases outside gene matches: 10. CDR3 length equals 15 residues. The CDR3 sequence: CASSSRGREGYGYTF. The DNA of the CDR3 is TGTGCCAGCAGCTCCAGGGGGCGAGAAGGCTATGGCTACACCTTC.

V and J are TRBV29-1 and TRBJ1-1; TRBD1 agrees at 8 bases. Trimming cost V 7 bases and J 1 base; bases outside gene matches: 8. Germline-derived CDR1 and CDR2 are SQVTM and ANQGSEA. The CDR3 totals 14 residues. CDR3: CSAARGTGNTEAFF. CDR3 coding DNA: TGCAGCGCTGCGAGGGGGACAGGGAACACTGAAGCTTTCTTT. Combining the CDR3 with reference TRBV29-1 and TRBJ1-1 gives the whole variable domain SAVISQKPSRDICQRGTSLTIQCQVDSQVTMMFWYRQQPGQSLTLIATANQGSEATYESGFVIDKFPISRPNLTFSTLTVSNMSPEDSSIYLCSAARGTGNTEAFFGQGTRLTVV.

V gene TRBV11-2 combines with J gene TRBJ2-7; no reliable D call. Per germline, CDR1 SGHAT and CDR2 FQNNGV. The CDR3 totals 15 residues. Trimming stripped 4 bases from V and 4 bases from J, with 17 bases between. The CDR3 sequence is CASSSSLVEAYEQYF. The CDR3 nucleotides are TGTGCCAGCAGCTCCTCCCTAGTTGAGGCGTACGAGCAGTACTTC.

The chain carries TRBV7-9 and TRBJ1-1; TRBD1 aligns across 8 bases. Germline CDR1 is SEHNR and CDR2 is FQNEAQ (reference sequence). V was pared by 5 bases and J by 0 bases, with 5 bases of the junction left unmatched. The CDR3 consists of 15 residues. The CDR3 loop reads CASSQTGQVNTEAFF. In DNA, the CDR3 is TGTGCCAGCAGCCAAACGGGACAGGTGAACACTGAAGCTTTCTTT.

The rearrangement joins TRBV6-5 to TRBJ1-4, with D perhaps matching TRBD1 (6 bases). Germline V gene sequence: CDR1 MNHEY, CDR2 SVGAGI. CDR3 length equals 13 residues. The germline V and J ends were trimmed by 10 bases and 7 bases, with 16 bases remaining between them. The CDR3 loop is CATSDSGAEKLFF. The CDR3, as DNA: TGTGCCACCTCGGACAGTGGGGCTGAAAAACTGTTTTTT.

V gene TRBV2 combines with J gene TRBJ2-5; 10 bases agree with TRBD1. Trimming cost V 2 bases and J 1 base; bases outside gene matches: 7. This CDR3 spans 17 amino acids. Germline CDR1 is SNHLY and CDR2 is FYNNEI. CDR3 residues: CASSESGTGALQETQYF. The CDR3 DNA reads TGTGCCAGCAGTGAAAGCGGGACAGGGGCCCTCCAAGAGACCCAGTACTTC.

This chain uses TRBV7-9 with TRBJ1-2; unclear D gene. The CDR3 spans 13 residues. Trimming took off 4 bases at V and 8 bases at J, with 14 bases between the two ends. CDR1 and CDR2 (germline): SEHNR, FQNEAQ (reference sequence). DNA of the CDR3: TGTGCCAGCAGCTCGCCTGCGGCATGGGGCTACACCTTC. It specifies CASSSPAAWGYTF.

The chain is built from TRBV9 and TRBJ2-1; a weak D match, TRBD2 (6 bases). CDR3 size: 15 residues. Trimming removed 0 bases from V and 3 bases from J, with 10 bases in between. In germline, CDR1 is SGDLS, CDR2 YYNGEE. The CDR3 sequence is CASSVVGSGYNEQFF. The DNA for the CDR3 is TGTGCCAGCAGCGTAGTTGGTAGCGGCTACAATGAGCAGTTCTTC.